Listed below are T cell receptor beta chains from one sample, sequenced in a study of OX40 agonist ivuxolimab in advanced cancers. Method: immunoSEQ multiplex PCR; TCRdb's copy keeps in-frame clones and lacks some. In the table there are around 36,000 clones, under 85% of which are singletons. The sample in question was CD4+ or CD8+ T cells sorted from blood, obtained in a trial of the OX40 agonist ivuxolimab. The source of these receptors is an adult with an advanced solid tumor such as melanoma, head and neck, liver or kidney cancer. Each CDR3 is given with its conserved first and last residue. D genes are given only for firm matches. Clone size, where shown, is once, few, many, or a class for clones that have expanded.

TRBJ2-2,TRBV7-9,-,-,TGTGCCAGCAGCTTAGGGGCAGGGGCGGTCACCGGGGAGCTGTTTTTT,CASSLGAGAVTGELFF
TRBJ1-2,TRBV5-5,-,-,TGTGCCAGCAGCGGAACAGGGCCCCTTTTCTATGGCTACACCTTC,CASSGTGPLFYGYTF
TRBJ2-3,TRBV5-5,-,-,TGTGCCAGCAGCCCCGGACACCGCACAGATACGCAGTATTTT,CASSPGHRTDTQYF
TRBJ1-2,TRBV7-7,-,-,TGTGCCAGCCCAAAAGGCCACACCTTC,CASPKGHTF
TRBJ1-5,TRBV2,-,-,TGTGCCAGCATGGGAAATAGCGGACGTGGCAATCAGCCCCAGCATTTT,CASMGNSGRGNQPQHF
TRBJ1-5,TRBV27,TRBD1,-,TGTGCCAGCCGACCCCGGGACAGGGCTTATCAGCCCCAGCATTTT,CASRPRDRAYQPQHF
TRBJ2-1,TRBV2,TRBD1,few,TGTGCCAGCATCTGGGGACAGAATAACAATGAGCAGTTCTTC,CASIWGQNNNEQFF
TRBJ1-5,TRBV10-2,TRBD1,once,TGCGCCAGCAGTGAGTCCGGGACAGGGCAGGTTAGCAATCAGCCCCAGCATTTT,CASSESGTGQVSNQPQHF
TRBJ1-6,TRBV21-1,-,-,TGTGCCAGCAGCAGGCTCGAGTGCGCAACAATCAATTCACCCCTCCACTTT,CASSRLECATINSPLHF
TRBJ1-2,TRBV2,-,-,TGTGCCAGCAACAGGGTGAACTATGGCTACACCTTC,CASNRVNYGYTF
TRBJ2-1,TRBV6-1,-,-,TGTGCCAGCAGTGATTCTCCCTACAATGAGCAGTTCTTC,CASSDSPYNEQFF